The clone carrying this TCR beta chain was counted a few times. Documented treatment: about 20 received Ad26.COV2.S at low or high dose, single or two shots; 5 received placebo; per-sample allocation not given. The samples date from day 63 after the first vaccine or placebo injection. This sample is part of a study of Ad26.COV2.S vaccination and SARS-CoV-2 variants. The germline gives CDR1 SNHLY, CDR2 FYNNEI. The CDR3 has 14 amino acids. With 4 bases clipped from V and 1 base from J, the junction kept 0 bases outside the gene matches. Measured with immunoSEQ multiplex PCR; TCRdb has only the in-frame clones, and not every one. The sample carries roughly 680,000 clones, roughly 90% recorded once.

The sequence was collected from a person between 18 and 65 years old who received the Ad26.COV2.S COVID-19 vaccine or a placebo. The material was peripheral blood, obtained in a trial of Ad26.COV2.S vaccine versus placebo. The J gene is TRBJ1-1, the V gene TRBV2, with 10 nucleotides matching TRBD1. CDR3 sequence reads: CASSGTGGNTEAFF. CDR3 nucleotides: TGTGCCAGCAGTGGGACAGGGGGGAACACTGAAGCTTTCTTT. The variable domain in full, with the rest retrieved from reference TRBV2 and TRBJ1-1, is EPEVTQTPSHQVTQMGQEVILRCVPISNHLYFYWYRQILGQKVEFLVSFYNNEISEKSEIFDDQFSVERPDGSNFTLKIRSTKLEDSAMYFCASSGTGGNTEAFFGQGTRLTVV.